These T cell receptor beta chains were read from a single sample in a study of T cells in Graves' hyperthyroidism and ophthalmopathy. TCRdb reprocessed the multiplex PCR reads via MiXCR and lists one record per CDR3 protein. Here the sample spans more than 500,000 distinct CDR3 sequences, 46% being singletons. Sequencing used peripheral blood or thyroid tissue (not recorded which). The receptors originated from an adult woman with Graves' disease, either hyperthyroidism or ophthalmopathy (not recorded which). Each CDR3 is given with its conserved first and last residue. A D gene is named only where the DNA matches it firmly. Only some rows state a clone size, as once, few, many or a class for expanded clones.

j_gene	abundance	d_gene	v_gene	CDR3aa	CDR3nt
TRBJ2-7	NA	NA	TRBV10-3	CAISEGVTYERYF	TGTGCCATCAGTGAAGGAGTTACCTACGAGCGGTACTTC
TRBJ2-2	many	NA	TRBV7-9	CASSKGPTTGELFF	TGTGCCAGCAGCAAGGGGCCTACTACCGGGGAGCTGTTTTTT
TRBJ1-5	NA	NA	TRBV15	CATSRARQVNQPQHF	TGTGCCACCAGCAGAGCAAGGCAGGTCAATCAGCCCCAGCATTTT
TRBJ1-5	many	NA	TRBV19	CASSTTGTWGNQPQHF	TGTGCCAGTAGTACCACAGGGACTTGGGGCAATCAGCCCCAGCATTTT
TRBJ1-4	NA	NA	TRBV10-3	CAISEGGGEKLFF	TGTGCCATCAGTGAGGGTGGAGGCGAAAAACTGTTTTTT
TRBJ1-3	NA	NA	TRBV9	CASRYPGNTIYF	TGTGCCAGCAGATATCCGGGAAACACCATATATTTT
TRBJ1-5	many	NA	TRBV19	CASSRRDRNQPQHF	TGTGCCAGTAGCCGGAGGGATCGCAATCAGCCCCAGCATTTT
TRBJ2-7	NA	NA	TRBV15	CATSREGGTVYEQYF	TGTGCCACCAGCAGAGAAGGGGGAACAGTGTACGAGCAGTACTTC
TRBJ1-1	few	TRBD1	TRBV6-6	CASSYVGQENTEAFF	TGTGCCAGCAGTTACGTTGGACAGGAGAACACTGAAGCTTTCTTT
TRBJ2-7	NA	NA	TRBV29-1	CSVEALRSGTAYYEQYF	TGCAGCGTTGAAGCTCTCAGGTCCGGGACGGCTTACTACGAGCAGTACTTC
TRBJ1-1	many	NA	TRBV11-2	CASSLSRVSHTEAFF	TGTGCCAGCAGCTTATCCCGAGTCTCACACACTGAAGCTTTCTTT
TRBJ1-1	NA	NA	TRBV15	CATSGRLGEAFF	TGTGCCACCAGCGGACGACTCGGTGAAGCTTTCTTT
TRBJ1-1	NA	NA	TRBV20-1	CSASFGDGRFEAFF	TGCAGTGCTAGTTTCGGAGACGGTAGATTTGAAGCTTTCTTT
TRBJ2-7	NA	NA	TRBV7-2	CASSSRLFYEQYF	TGTGCCAGCAGCTCCCGACTGTTCTACGAGCAGTACTTC
TRBJ1-2	NA	NA	TRBV5-6	CASSRPGGDGYTF	TGTGCCAGCAGCCGCCCGGGGGGCGATGGCTACACCTTC
TRBJ1-4	NA	NA	TRBV5-1	CASKGEKLFF	TGCGCCAGCAAAGGTGAAAAACTGTTTTTT
TRBJ1-2	NA	TRBD1	TRBV2	CASRPGQGKNYGYTF	TGTGCCAGCAGACCGGGACAGGGGAAGAACTATGGCTACACCTTC
TRBJ2-5	NA	TRBD1	TRBV15	CATSARQGETQYF	TGTGCCACCAGCGCCCGACAGGGAGAGACCCAGTACTTC
TRBJ2-5	NA	NA	TRBV20-1	CSAAKETQYF	TGCAGTGCGGCCAAGGAGACCCAGTACTTC
TRBJ2-7	NA	TRBD1	TRBV3-1	CASSQHPGQVTYEQYF	TGTGCCAGCAGCCAACACCCCGGACAGGTCACATACGAGCAGTACTTC
TRBJ2-7	few	TRBD2	TRBV10-3	CAISELQAGGPREQYF	TGTGCCATCAGTGAGTTACAAGCGGGAGGGCCTCGGGAGCAGTACTTC
TRBJ2-7	NA	NA	TRBV20-1	CSARTGARVYEQYF	TGCAGTGCTAGAACCGGGGCCAGGGTCTACGAGCAGTACTTC
TRBJ1-1	NA	NA	TRBV7-3	CATGAGSTEAFF	TGTGCCACCGGGGCAGGGAGTACTGAAGCTTTCTTT
TRBJ2-5	many	TRBD2	TRBV7-3	CASSFTSGGIETQYF	TGTGCCAGCAGCTTTACTAGCGGAGGGATAGAGACCCAGTACTTC
TRBJ2-7	NA	TRBD2	TRBV20-1	CSAVAGGPSYEQYF	TGCAGTGCCGTAGCGGGAGGGCCCTCCTACGAGCAGTACTTC
TRBJ2-7	many	NA	TRBV7-2	CASSRLSYLDEQYF	TGTGCCAGCAGCCGCCTTAGTTACCTCGACGAGCAGTACTTC
TRBJ2-2	many	TRBD2	TRBV20-1	CSCGTSGSTNTGELFF	TGCAGTTGCGGGACTAGCGGGAGCACGAACACCGGGGAGCTGTTTTTT
TRBJ2-5	NA	NA	TRBV7-3	CASSPGPEGDEETQYF	TGTGCCAGCAGCCCCGGGCCGGAGGGAGATGAGGAGACCCAGTACTTC
TRBJ2-5	many	TRBD2	TRBV7-9	CASSLASGKEETQYF	TGTGCCAGCAGCTTAGCTAGCGGGAAAGAAGAGACCCAGTACTTC
TRBJ1-1	NA	NA	TRBV20-1	CSATTVQGVDTEAFF	TGCAGTGCTACGACGGTACAGGGTGTGGACACTGAAGCTTTCTTT
TRBJ2-3	NA	TRBD2	TRBV29-1	CSARLAGRTDTQYF	TGCAGCGCCCGACTAGCGGGACGCACAGATACGCAGTATTTT
TRBJ1-1	few	NA	TRBV7-9	CASSLGVMNTEAFF	TGTGCCAGCAGCTTGGGGGTCATGAACACTGAAGCTTTCTTT
TRBJ2-2	NA	TRBD1	TRBV12-3/TRBV12-4	CASSLAAGGTGELFF	TGTGCCAGCAGTTTAGCCGCAGGGGGCACCGGGGAGCTGTTTTTT
TRBJ1-2	many	NA	TRBV7-9	CASSSRDKYGYTF	TGTGCCAGCAGCTCCCGGGACAAATATGGCTACACCTTC
TRBJ1-6	NA	NA	TRBV6-5	CVTAGGNSPLHF	TGTGTCACGGCGGGGGGAAATTCACCCCTCCACTTT
TRBJ2-7	many	TRBD1	TRBV13	CASRKGQGAREQYF	TGTGCCAGCAGAAAGGGACAGGGGGCCCGCGAGCAGTACTTC
TRBJ1-2	many	NA	TRBV12-3/TRBV12-4	CASTIRRRREGYTF	TGTGCCAGCACTATCCGCCGACGGAGAGAGGGCTACACCTTC
TRBJ1-1	many	NA	TRBV20-1	CSARDGETEAFF	TGCAGTGCTAGAGATGGGGAGACTGAAGCTTTCTTT
TRBJ1-2	NA	NA	TRBV20-1	CSASPGGDDGYTF	TGCAGTGCTAGCCCAGGCGGGGACGATGGCTACACCTTC
TRBJ2-2	NA	TRBD2	TRBV19	CASGHSGLNTGELFF	TGTGCCAGTGGACATAGCGGGCTAAACACCGGGGAGCTGTTTTTT
TRBJ1-1	many	NA	TRBV19	CASSIVGALGAFF	TGTGCCAGTAGTATTGTAGGGGCACTGGGAGCTTTCTTT
TRBJ1-5	NA	NA	TRBV15	CATSRGGYQETQHF	TGTGCCACCAGCAGAGGGGGCTACCAAGAGACCCAGCATTTT
TRBJ1-5	NA	NA	TRBV19	CASSLAEETQHF	TGTGCCAGCAGTTTAGCAGAGGAGACCCAGCATTTT